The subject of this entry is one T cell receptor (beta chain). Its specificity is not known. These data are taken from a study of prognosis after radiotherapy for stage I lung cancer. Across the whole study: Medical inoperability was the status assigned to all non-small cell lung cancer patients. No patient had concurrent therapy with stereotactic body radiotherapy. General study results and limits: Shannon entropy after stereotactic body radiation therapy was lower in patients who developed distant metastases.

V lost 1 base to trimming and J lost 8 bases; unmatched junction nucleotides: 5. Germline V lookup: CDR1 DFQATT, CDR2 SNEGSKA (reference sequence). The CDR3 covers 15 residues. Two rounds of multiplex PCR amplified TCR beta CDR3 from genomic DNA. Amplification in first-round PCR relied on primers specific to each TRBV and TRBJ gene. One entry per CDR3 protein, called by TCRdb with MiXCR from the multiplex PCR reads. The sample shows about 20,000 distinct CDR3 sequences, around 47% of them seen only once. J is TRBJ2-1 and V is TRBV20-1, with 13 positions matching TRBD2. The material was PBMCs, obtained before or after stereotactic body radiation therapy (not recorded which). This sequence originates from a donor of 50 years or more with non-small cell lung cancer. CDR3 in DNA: TGCAGTGCTAGAGTTACTAGCGGGGGGGGGCATGAGCAGTTCTTC. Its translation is CSARVTSGGGHEQFF.